In its sample, the clone carrying this T cell receptor beta chain was seen a few times. Its antigen is undetermined. The source of the sample is a study of regulatory T cells in long-lasting Graves disease. Turning to the study itself: The study counted Graves' disease as persistent given over 5 years of antithyroid drugs and positive TSH receptor antibodies.

Building the TCR beta libraries relied on iRepertoire HTBI primers, and CDR3 regions underwent Arm-PCR. Per the study methods: The samples yielded approximately 62 TRBV and more than twelve TRBJ segments. In TCRdb, the multiplex PCR reads were re-called with MiXCR into one record per CDR3 protein. The V and J calls follow TCRdb's processing rather than the paper's. The sample holds more than 650,000 distinct CDR3 sequences, around 30% seen once. The study, taken as a whole, reports: With persistent disease, TRBV28, TRBJ1-2 and TRBJ2-5 were the favored segments.

Trimming removed 7 bases from V and 2 bases from J; junction bases left unmatched: 5. CDR3 length: 13 amino acids. CDR1 is SQVTM, CDR2 ANQGSEA, per germline. Time point noted: persistent/refractory GD, antithyroid drugs over 5 years with positive TRAb. With RNA extracted from PBMCs as input, the TCR library was made. This clonotype originated in a female donor with Graves disease. The chain combines TRBV29-1 with TRBJ1-2, with 9 bases aligning to TRBD1. Sequenced here: peripheral blood mononuclear cells (PBMCs), sampled when the disease was refractory, from a patient treated with antithyroid drugs. The CDR3 sequence: CSAAGTGNYGYTF. The CDR3 nucleotides read TGCAGCGCCGCCGGGACAGGGAACTATGGCTACACCTTC.